Listed below are T cell receptor beta chains from one sample, sequenced in a study of HIV-infected patients and healthy controls. TCRdb re-derived calls from the 5' RACE reads in MiXCR, one entry per CDR3 protein. The data show some 67,000 distinct CDR3 sequences, approximately 15% seen once. The sample consisted of CD4+ T cells from blood. These receptors all come from a human donor in good health. CDR3s include the opening cysteine and the closing phenylalanine or tryptophan. The D gene is left open where the match is weak. Clone size appears in some rows only: once, few, many, or a class for an expanded clone.

D gene: NA
clone size: NA
V gene: TRBV30
J gene: TRBJ1-1
CDR3 protein: CAWSRSAGTEAFF
CDR3 DNA: TGTGCCTGGAGTAGGTCGGCGGGCACTGAAGCTTTCTTT

D gene: NA
clone size: many
V gene: TRBV20-1
J gene: TRBJ1-1
CDR3 protein: CSARDGRTLNTEAFF
CDR3 DNA: TGCAGTGCTAGAGATGGGCGGACCTTGAACACTGAAGCTTTCTTT

D gene: NA
clone size: few
V gene: TRBV29-1
J gene: TRBJ2-3
CDR3 protein: CSGPGPGSDTQYF
CDR3 DNA: TGCAGCGGCCCGGGGCCAGGGTCAGATACGCAGTATTTT

D gene: NA
clone size: NA
V gene: TRBV20-1
J gene: TRBJ2-7
CDR3 protein: CSARDRGGRGNEQYF
CDR3 DNA: TGCAGTGCTAGAGATCGGGGCGGTAGGGGGAACGAGCAGTACTTC

D gene: TRBD2
clone size: NA
V gene: TRBV7-3
J gene: TRBJ2-3
CDR3 protein: CASSPAGGTTDTQYF
CDR3 DNA: TGTGCCAGCAGTCCAGCGGGGGGTACAACAGATACGCAGTATTTT

D gene: NA
clone size: NA
V gene: TRBV5-6
J gene: TRBJ1-6
CDR3 protein: CASSLGFRGANSPLHF
CDR3 DNA: TGTGCCAGCAGCTTGGGGTTCCGGGGGGCTAATTCACCCCTCCACTTT

D gene: NA
clone size: few
V gene: TRBV3-1
J gene: TRBJ2-1
CDR3 protein: CASSQDWDNEQFF
CDR3 DNA: TGTGCCAGCAGCCAAGACTGGGACAATGAGCAGTTCTTC

D gene: TRBD2
clone size: few
V gene: TRBV7-7
J gene: TRBJ2-3
CDR3 protein: CASSLRTSSADTQYF
CDR3 DNA: TGTGCCAGCAGCTTAAGGACTAGCAGCGCAGATACGCAGTATTTT

D gene: NA
clone size: few
V gene: TRBV14
J gene: TRBJ2-4
CDR3 protein: CASSPLSGSDIQYF
CDR3 DNA: TGTGCCAGCAGCCCCCTATCCGGGAGTGACATTCAGTACTTC

D gene: NA
clone size: once
V gene: TRBV6-2/TRBV6-3
J gene: TRBJ2-3
CDR3 protein: CASSYSTYAQYF
CDR3 DNA: TGTGCCAGCAGTTACTCAACTTATGCGCAGTATTTT

D gene: NA
clone size: NA
V gene: TRBV3-1
J gene: TRBJ2-7
CDR3 protein: CASSQGVDRSYEQYF
CDR3 DNA: TGTGCCAGCAGCCAAGGTGTTGACAGATCCTACGAGCAGTACTTC

D gene: TRBD2
clone size: NA
V gene: TRBV20-1
J gene: TRBJ2-7
CDR3 protein: CSARARAGPGVQYF
CDR3 DNA: TGCAGTGCTAGGGCAAGAGCGGGGCCTGGGGTGCAGTACTTC

D gene: TRBD2
clone size: NA
V gene: TRBV20-1
J gene: TRBJ2-3
CDR3 protein: CSARGSSGSSTDTQYF
CDR3 DNA: TGCAGTGCTAGAGGGAGTAGCGGGAGTTCCACAGATACGCAGTATTTT

D gene: NA
clone size: NA
V gene: TRBV7-3
J gene: TRBJ2-1
CDR3 protein: CASSSSPRVEQFF
CDR3 DNA: TGTGCCAGCAGTTCCTCCCCTCGAGTTGAGCAGTTCTTC

D gene: TRBD1
clone size: few
V gene: TRBV29-1
J gene: TRBJ1-4
CDR3 protein: CSVTPPGGTNEKLFF
CDR3 DNA: TGCAGCGTGACTCCACCAGGGGGTACTAATGAAAAACTGTTTTTT

D gene: NA
clone size: NA
V gene: TRBV29-1
J gene: TRBJ2-1
CDR3 protein: CSGQGLNEQFF
CDR3 DNA: TGCAGCGGGCAGGGACTCAATGAGCAGTTCTTC

D gene: TRBD1
clone size: NA
V gene: TRBV5-1
J gene: TRBJ2-1
CDR3 protein: CASSTTGTGDDEQFF
CDR3 DNA: TGCGCCAGCAGCACGACCGGGACAGGGGACGATGAGCAGTTCTTC

D gene: NA
clone size: NA
V gene: TRBV6-5
J gene: TRBJ1-6
CDR3 protein: CASSPLGGIDSPLHF
CDR3 DNA: TGTGCCAGCAGTCCGCTGGGGGGGATTGATTCACCCCTCCACTTT

D gene: TRBD2
clone size: few
V gene: TRBV29-1
J gene: TRBJ2-3
CDR3 protein: CSVLLAGLQYF
CDR3 DNA: TGCAGCGTTTTACTAGCGGGACTGCAGTATTTT

D gene: TRBD1
clone size: NA
V gene: TRBV12-3/TRBV12-4
J gene: TRBJ2-3
CDR3 protein: CASRFRTGGLFDTQYF
CDR3 DNA: TGTGCCAGCAGGTTCCGGACAGGGGGCCTATTTGATACGCAGTATTTT

D gene: NA
clone size: NA
V gene: TRBV3-1
J gene: TRBJ2-5
CDR3 protein: CASSHRRDSPSF
CDR3 DNA: TGTGCCAGCAGCCACCGCCGGGACTCACCTTCCTTC

D gene: NA
clone size: many
V gene: TRBV7-2
J gene: TRBJ2-1
CDR3 protein: CASSQQGGGRGYEQFF
CDR3 DNA: TGTGCCAGCAGCCAACAGGGTGGCGGGAGAGGGTATGAGCAGTTCTTC

D gene: NA
clone size: NA
V gene: TRBV4-3
J gene: TRBJ2-3
CDR3 protein: CASSRGTGTDTQYF
CDR3 DNA: TGCGCCAGCAGCCGGGGGACTGGCACAGATACGCAGTATTTT

D gene: NA
clone size: few
V gene: TRBV6-2/TRBV6-3
J gene: TRBJ2-1
CDR3 protein: CAIKGQRGYNEQFF
CDR3 DNA: TGTGCCATCAAGGGACAGCGGGGCTACAATGAGCAGTTCTTC

D gene: NA
clone size: NA
V gene: TRBV19
J gene: TRBJ2-7
CDR3 protein: CASSSLQLGPYEQYF
CDR3 DNA: TGTGCCAGTAGTAGCCTTCAGTTAGGTCCCTACGAGCAGTACTTC

D gene: NA
clone size: NA
V gene: TRBV4-2
J gene: TRBJ1-2
CDR3 protein: CASSQDSTYGYTF
CDR3 DNA: TGTGCCAGCAGCCAAGACAGCACGTATGGCTACACCTTC

D gene: TRBD2
clone size: NA
V gene: TRBV20-1
J gene: TRBJ2-5
CDR3 protein: CSAPGLAGETQYF
CDR3 DNA: TGCAGTGCTCCGGGACTAGCGGGGGAGACCCAGTACTTC

D gene: TRBD2
clone size: many
V gene: TRBV7-8
J gene: TRBJ2-7
CDR3 protein: CASSTERGTYEQYF
CDR3 DNA: TGTGCCAGCAGCACCGAGCGGGGGACTTACGAGCAGTACTTC

D gene: NA
clone size: many
V gene: TRBV7-2
J gene: TRBJ2-3
CDR3 protein: CASSAGSRTDTQYF
CDR3 DNA: TGTGCCAGCAGCGCGGGCTCCAGGACAGATACGCAGTATTTT

D gene: NA
clone size: NA
V gene: TRBV20-1
J gene: TRBJ2-3
CDR3 protein: CSAQPSTSTDTQYF
CDR3 DNA: TGCAGTGCACAGCCCAGTACTAGCACAGATACGCAGTATTTT

D gene: TRBD1
clone size: NA
V gene: TRBV5-1
J gene: TRBJ1-1
CDR3 protein: CASSLVPGQKNTEAFF
CDR3 DNA: TGCGCCAGCAGCTTGGTACCGGGACAGAAGAACACTGAAGCTTTCTTT

D gene: NA
clone size: few
V gene: TRBV2
J gene: TRBJ2-7
CDR3 protein: CASSEFVGGSMHEQYF
CDR3 DNA: TGTGCCAGCAGTGAATTTGTCGGGGGCAGTATGCACGAGCAGTACTTC

D gene: TRBD2
clone size: few
V gene: TRBV18
J gene: TRBJ2-5
CDR3 protein: CASSLTSGQETQYF
CDR3 DNA: TGTGCCAGCTCCTTGACTAGCGGGCAAGAGACCCAGTACTTC

D gene: TRBD1
clone size: NA
V gene: TRBV19
J gene: TRBJ2-7
CDR3 protein: CASTAGGSYEQYF
CDR3 DNA: TGTGCCAGTACTGCAGGGGGCTCCTACGAGCAGTACTTC

D gene: NA
clone size: many
V gene: TRBV11-2
J gene: TRBJ2-1
CDR3 protein: CASSSPRDSRLQFF
CDR3 DNA: TGTGCCAGCAGCTCCCCCAGGGACTCTCGCCTCCAGTTCTTC

D gene: NA
clone size: many
V gene: TRBV7-2
J gene: TRBJ2-6
CDR3 protein: CASSYSSGANVLTF
CDR3 DNA: TGTGCCAGCAGCTACAGCTCTGGGGCCAACGTCCTGACTTTC

D gene: NA
clone size: few
V gene: TRBV18
J gene: TRBJ1-1
CDR3 protein: CASSPWRVNTEAFF
CDR3 DNA: TGTGCCAGCTCACCATGGAGGGTGAACACTGAAGCTTTCTTT

D gene: NA
clone size: NA
V gene: TRBV6-2/TRBV6-3
J gene: TRBJ1-5
CDR3 protein: CASRDSPQPQHF
CDR3 DNA: TGTGCCAGCAGGGACTCTCCACAGCCCCAGCATTTT

D gene: NA
clone size: few
V gene: TRBV18
J gene: TRBJ1-1
CDR3 protein: CASSQTGPEAFF
CDR3 DNA: TGTGCCAGCTCACAAACAGGACCTGAAGCTTTCTTT

D gene: TRBD1
clone size: few
V gene: TRBV18
J gene: TRBJ1-2
CDR3 protein: CASSSGTVLYGYTF
CDR3 DNA: TGTGCCAGCTCATCCGGGACAGTTCTCTATGGCTACACCTTC

D gene: NA
clone size: NA
V gene: TRBV5-6
J gene: TRBJ1-2
CDR3 protein: CASSPAPSSLTYGYTF
CDR3 DNA: TGTGCCAGCAGCCCGGCACCCAGCTCACTGACTTATGGCTACACCTTC